The 15 T cell receptor beta chains below were found in one sample sequenced in a study of siplizumab effects on memory and regulatory T cells. Libraries were prepared by immunoSEQ multiplex PCR; TCRdb keeps only in-frame clonotypes and omits some of them. The repertoire includes approximately 46,000 clones, over 85% of them detected once, and roughly a sixth sits in the top ten. The source material was CD8+ T cells sorted from blood. The receptors here all came from a human donor in good health.

The chain recombines TRBV30 with TRBJ1-1; D gene ambiguous. V dropped 5 bases and J dropped 5 bases, with 12 bases sitting between them. The germline V gene encodes CDR1 GTSNPN and CDR2 SVGIG (reference sequence). The CDR3 consists of 12 residues. In DNA form, the CDR3 reads TGTGCCTGGGGAGGGAGGAGAACTGAAGCTTTCTTT. As protein: CAWGGRRTEAFF.

This clone was seen more than once but under ten times. The DNA for the CDR3 is TGTGCCAGCAGTCCGGACAGGGGGGCGCAGCATTTT. Protein sequence: CASSPDRGAQHF. The rearrangement joins TRBV28 to TRBJ1-5; TRBD1 aligns across 10 bases. Germline lookup yields CDR1 MDHEN and CDR2 SYDVKM. This CDR3 is built from 12 residues. With 5 bases clipped from V and 13 bases from J, the junction kept 5 bases outside the gene matches.

The chain carries TRBV6-4 and TRBJ2-2; 7 bases are a match to TRBD1. V was clipped by 2 bases and J by 5 bases; unmatched bases: 2. CDR3 length: 14 amino acids. The V gene's germline CDR1 is MRHNA and CDR2 SNTAGT. The CDR3 coding sequence is TGTGCCAGCAGTGACATGACAGGGACCGGGGAGCTGTTTTTT. Amino acids: CASSDMTGTGELFF.

This chain uses TRBV6-6 with TRBJ2-7; D is perhaps TRBD2 (6 bases). Germline-derived CDR1 and CDR2 are MNHNY and SVGAGI (reference sequence). CDR3 length: 13 residues. V lost 6 bases and J lost 5, with 14 bases in between. This CDR3 is CASSRTSFHEQYF. In nucleotides, the CDR3 is TGTGCCAGCAGCCGTACTAGCTTCCACGAGCAGTACTTC.

The chain links TRBV7-9 to TRBJ2-1; 8 nucleotides align to TRBD2. From germline, CDR1 is SEHNR and CDR2 FQNEAQ (reference sequence). The CDR3 has 19 residues. The V segment lost 4 bases and the J segment 8 bases; nucleotides outside the gene matches: 22. CDR3 residues: CASSSPGRGESGAIYEQFF. The CDR3 DNA sequence: TGTGCCAGCAGCTCACCCGGGCGGGGGGAGTCGGGAGCGATCTATGAGCAGTTCTTC. Together with reference TRBV7-9 and TRBJ2-1, the CDR3 gives the full variable domain: DTGVSQNPRHKITKRGQNVTFRCDPISEHNRLYWYRQTLGQGPEFLTYFQNEAQLEKSRLLSDRFSAERPKGSFSTLEIQRTEQGDSAMYLCASSSPGRGESGAIYEQFFGPGTRLTVL.

This chain uses TRBV15 with TRBJ1-1, with D tentatively TRBD1 (6 bases). V lost 2 bases, J lost 6 bases, and 16 bases lay in between. The length of the CDR3 is 15 residues. Per the germline V gene, CDR1 is LNHNV and CDR2 is YYDKDF (reference sequence). As DNA, the CDR3 is TGTGCCACCAGCAGATATAAAACAGGGTCCCCTGAAGCTTTCTTT. It codes for CATSRYKTGSPEAFF.

This clone was picked up one time. CDR3 region: CASSSEPTDTQYF. The CDR3 bases are TGCGCCAGCAGCTCGGAGCCCACAGATACGCAGTATTTT. The V call is TRBV5-1, the J call TRBJ2-3; no clear D. There are 13 residues in the CDR3. Trimming left V 3 bases short and J 2 bases short, with 7 bases between. Germline loops: CDR1 SGHRS, CDR2 YFSETQ.

The chain carries TRBV29-1 and TRBJ2-2; D is ambiguous. Deletions cut 6 bases from V and 0 bases from J, with 8 bases between. CDR3 length: 13 amino acids. CDR1 and CDR2 (germline): SQVTM, ANQGSEA. The DNA of the CDR3 is TGCAGCGTCGACTCATCGAACACCGGGGAGCTGTTTTTT. Translation: CSVDSSNTGELFF.

The chain links TRBV10-3 to TRBJ2-3, with 8 bases lining up with TRBD1. Per the germline V gene, CDR1 is ENHRY and CDR2 is SYGVKD. The CDR3 spans 16 residues. V lost 7 bases to trimming and J lost 2 bases; unmatched junction nucleotides: 11. Here the CDR3 DNA reads TGTGCCATCAACCCCGGACAGGGTCCTTCCACAGATACGCAGTATTTT. Protein sequence: CAINPGQGPSTDTQYF.

The rearrangement links TRBV9 to TRBJ2-2; D ambiguous. Germline V gene lookup returns CDR1 SGDLS and CDR2 YYNGEE. This CDR3 comprises 14 residues. Trimming left V 0 bases short and J 4 bases short, with 7 bases between. As DNA, the CDR3 is TGTGCCAGCAGCGTAGGCGGACCCACCGGGGAGCTGTTTTTT. Amino acids: CASSVGGPTGELFF.

The chain joins TRBV9 to TRBJ1-2; D remains unclear. V was pared by 4 bases and J by 6 bases, with 7 bases between. The CDR3 is 11 residues long. Germline V gene lookup returns CDR1 SGDLS and CDR2 YYNGEE. CDR3 sequence (DNA): TGTGCCAGCAGCCCAGGAGATGGCTACACCTTC. Its protein product is CASSPGDGYTF.

The CDR3 nucleotides are TGTGCCAGCAGTTCAGGGTTCGTGGGAGGCACCGGGGAGCTGTTTTTT. It is translated as CASSSGFVGGTGELFF. The chain joins TRBV28 to TRBJ2-2; D possibly corresponds to TRBD2 (6 bases). This CDR3 has 16 amino acids. Germline lookup yields CDR1 MDHEN and CDR2 SYDVKM. Trimming stripped 4 bases from V and 4 bases from J, with 16 bases between.

The chain couples TRBV18 to TRBJ2-7; no reliable D call. CDR3 length equals 16 residues. CDR1 is KGHSH, CDR2 LQKENI, per germline. Trimming took off 3 bases at V and 3 bases at J, with 18 bases between the two ends. The CDR3: CASSPSYEEAVYEQYF. The DNA for the CDR3 is TGTGCCAGCTCACCGTCGTATGAGGAAGCAGTCTACGAGCAGTACTTC.

The chain is built from TRBV11-2 and TRBJ2-3; 7 positions match TRBD2. J gave up 2 bases and V 1 base, and 12 bases lay outside the gene matches. The CDR3 is 18 residues long. Germline V gene sequence: CDR1 SGHAT, CDR2 FQNNGV. The CDR3 DNA reads as TGTGCCAGCAGCTTAGTAGCGGGTTCTTTTCGCTTCACAGATACGCAGTATTTT. This encodes CASSLVAGSFRFTDTQYF. Using reference TRBV11-2 and TRBJ2-3 for the parts outside the CDR3, the full variable domain is EAGVAQSPRYKIIEKRQSVAFWCNPISGHATLYWYQQILGQGPKLLIQFQNNGVVDDSQLPKDRFSAERLKGVDSTLKIQPAKLEDSAVYLCASSLVAGSFRFTDTQYFGPGTRLTVL.

The V and J genes are TRBV2 and TRBJ2-3, with D unclear. Germline CDR1 and CDR2: SNHLY and FYNNEI. The germline V and J ends were trimmed by 5 bases and 3 bases, with 9 bases remaining between them. The CDR3 is 13 amino acids. The DNA for the CDR3 is TGTGCCAGCAGTCGGGTAGTTACAGATACGCAGTATTTT. It yields the protein CASSRVVTDTQYF.